Below are 27 T cell receptor beta chains sequenced from a single sample in a study of identical twins. TCRdb called the 5' RACE reads again in MiXCR, with one record for every CDR3 protein. The data contain hundreds of thousands of distinct CDR3 sequences, roughly 8.6% of them seen just once; the ten biggest clones take up approximately 2.1%. These same data were also listed under a study on yellow fever vaccine responses in identical twins.

Material: memory (CD45RO+) T cells sorted from blood. The receptors derive from a woman between 18 and 29 years old in good health.

This clonotype was counted between two and nine times. J is TRBJ2-7 and V is TRBV6-7, with 8 bases aligning to TRBD1. TRBV6-7 is flagged as an ORF with uncertain function. V shed 2 bases and J 5 bases; nucleotides not matched to a gene: 11. The CDR3 is 16 residues long. The CDR3 sequence: CASSYPDREDGNEQYV. The CDR3 nucleotides are TGTGCCAGCAGTTACCCGGACAGGGAGGACGGAAACGAGCAGTACGTC.

The table lists this clonotype with a few counts. The gene calls are TRBV7-3 and TRBJ1-1; D gene unclear. The CDR3 totals 13 residues. The germline CDR1 and CDR2 sequences are SGHTA and FQGTGA. Trimming removed 2 bases at V and 3 bases at J, with 7 bases between. This CDR3 reads CASSLHPDTEAFF. The CDR3 DNA reads as TGTGCCAGCAGCTTACACCCAGACACTGAAGCTTTCTTT.

The genes are TRBV11-2 and TRBJ2-1, with TRBD2 matching 8 bases. There are 15 residues in the CDR3. V lost 5 bases, J lost 8 bases, and 11 bases stayed unmatched. Germline CDR1 SGHAT, CDR2 FQNNGV. CDR3 DNA sequence: TGTGCCAGCAGCCTAGCGGGCTCCAGCATGCATGAGCAGTTCTTC. Amino acids: CASSLAGSSMHEQFF.

CDR3 residues: CASSESAGVGYTF. The CDR3 bases are TGCGCCAGCAGTGAGTCGGCAGGGGTTGGCTACACCTTC. This chain joins TRBV10-1 and TRBJ1-2; D possibly corresponds to TRBD1 (6 bases). The CDR3 has 13 residues. Germline CDR1 and CDR2: WNHNN and SYGVQD (reference sequence). The V and J ends lost 0 bases and 7 bases respectively, with 9 bases between them.

The sample holds a few counts of this clonotype. This sequence joins TRBV2 and TRBJ1-1; the D is unclear. The CDR3 is made up of 12 amino acids. CDR1 and CDR2 from the germline V gene are SNHLY and FYNNEI. V was trimmed by 7 bases and J by 1 base, leaving 7 bases between them. CDR3 nucleotides: TGTGCCAGCATAACCGCGAACACTGAAGCTTTCTTT. This translates into CASITANTEAFF.

In this sample, this clonotype turned up many times. V usage is TRBV6-2 or TRBV6-3 and J usage is TRBJ2-1, with 13 bases matching TRBD2. With 4 bases clipped from V and 9 bases from J, the junction kept 18 bases outside the gene matches. CDR3 size: 19 residues. Germline V gene sequence: CDR1 MNHEY, CDR2 SVGEGT. CDR3 nucleotides: TGTGCCAGCAGTTCGACGCTTCCAGGACTAGCGGGGGCTAGGGGTGAGCAGTTCTTC. Protein product: CASSSTLPGLAGARGEQFF.

This clonotype came up many times. CDR3 nucleotide sequence: TGTGCCTCAGGGACCACTGAAGCTTTCTTT. Protein product: CASGTTEAFF. The V and J genes are TRBV6-1 and TRBJ1-1; possible D gene TRBD1, 5 bases. The CDR3 is 10 amino acids. CDR1 is MNHNS and CDR2 is SASEGT in the germline V gene. V was shortened by 11 bases and J by 4 bases, with 8 bases between the two germline ends.

With regard to this clonotype: At one end, the junction sequence differs from germline, possibly due to a read error. The rearrangement uses TRBV5-1 and TRBJ2-1; weak D call: TRBD1 (6 bases). From germline, CDR1 is SGHRS and CDR2 YFSETQ. This CDR3 region has 15 residues. The CDR3 sequence is CASSSTDRSSNEQFF. As DNA, the CDR3 is TGCGCCAGCAGCTCGACCGACAGGTCCTCCAATGAGCAGTTCTTC.

V gene TRBV12-5 combines with J gene TRBJ2-2; D possibly corresponds to TRBD1 (6 bases). CDR1 is LGHNT, CDR2 FRNRAP, per germline. Trimming removed 4 bases at V and 4 bases at J, with 16 bases between. The CDR3 totals 16 residues. CDR3 protein: CASGSRGYRGTGELFF. As DNA, the CDR3 is TGTGCTAGTGGTTCTAGGGGGTACCGGGGCACCGGGGAGCTGTTTTTT.

This chain connects TRBV25-1 to TRBJ2-5; 9 nucleotides agree with TRBD2. Unmatched junction bases numbered 3, after V lost 1 base and J lost 3 bases. CDR1 and CDR2 (germline): MGHDK, SYGVNS. CDR3 size: 15 residues. In DNA, the CDR3 is TGTGCCAGCAGTGAATTCAGCGGGGGGAAAGAGACCCAGTACTTC. Encoded protein: CASSEFSGGKETQYF.

This clonotype was recorded a few times. Here the CDR3 DNA reads TGTGCCATCAGTAAACTAGCGGGGCTCACAGATACGCAGTATTTT. It translates to CAISKLAGLTDTQYF. The chain employs TRBV10-3 and TRBJ2-3, with TRBD2 matching 10 bases. Germline V gives CDR1 ENHRY, CDR2 SYGVKD. V shed 5 bases, J shed 2 bases, and the junction held 4 bases outside the gene matches. The CDR3 length is 15 residues.

The rearrangement joins TRBV3-1 to TRBJ1-1; the D gene is possibly TRBD1 (6 bases). V was cut by 2 bases and J by 6 bases, with 19 bases left in between. This CDR3 is 16 amino acids long. Per germline, CDR1 LGHDT and CDR2 YNNKEL (reference sequence). This CDR3 is CASSQHKTGPGAEAFF. CDR3 DNA sequence: TGTGCCAGCAGCCAACATAAGACAGGCCCGGGGGCTGAAGCTTTCTTT.

There are a few counts of this clonotype. The chain links TRBV4-2 to TRBJ1-2, with D maybe TRBD1 (6 bases). Germline lookup yields CDR1 LGHNA and CDR2 YNFKEQ. This CDR3 comprises 13 residues. V was pared by 2 bases and J by 8 bases, with 12 bases between. This CDR3 is CASSQRPGEGYTF. The CDR3 DNA reads as TGTGCCAGCAGCCAAAGGCCAGGGGAGGGCTACACCTTC.

This clonotype was observed a handful of times. V is TRBV2 and J is TRBJ2-6, with D hard to call. From germline, CDR1 is SNHLY and CDR2 FYNNEI. The V end lost 3 bases, the J end lost 2 bases, and 8 bases lay between the germline ends. This CDR3 has 15 residues. The CDR3 is CASSDEGPGANVLTF. The CDR3 DNA follows: TGTGCCAGCAGTGACGAAGGACCTGGGGCCAACGTCCTGACTTTC.

J is TRBJ2-7 and V is TRBV7-9, with 8 bases fitting TRBD2. This CDR3 contains 14 residues. Per the germline V gene, CDR1 is SEHNR and CDR2 is FQNEAQ (reference sequence). V trimming: 3 bases; J trimming: 6 bases; junction bases outside the gene matches: 7. CDR3: CASSLGLAGGEQYF. CDR3 DNA sequence: TGTGCCAGCAGCTTGGGGCTTGCGGGAGGCGAGCAGTACTTC. Combining the CDR3 with reference TRBV7-9 and TRBJ2-7 gives the whole variable domain DTGVSQNPRHKITKRGQNVTFRCDPISEHNRLYWYRQTLGQGPEFLTYFQNEAQLEKSRLLSDRFSAERPKGSFSTLEIQRTEQGDSAMYLCASSLGLAGGEQYFGPGTRLTVT.

This chain links TRBV29-1 with TRBJ1-2; TRBD1 aligns across 8 bases. CDR3 length: 15 amino acids. Germline CDR1 reads SQVTM; CDR2 reads ANQGSEA. The trim removed 6 bases at V and 8 bases at J, leaving 17 bases unmatched. The CDR3, as DNA: TGCAGCGTCTTCCCTCCCCCGGGACAGGTACCGGGCTACACCTTC. It is translated as CSVFPPPGQVPGYTF.

This clonotype turned up a few times. The rearrangement joins TRBV6-1 to TRBJ1-5; perhaps TRBD1 as D (5 bases). The CDR3 consists of 15 residues. V shed 2 bases and J shed 3 bases, with 11 bases lying between them. Germline-derived CDR1 and CDR2 are MNHNS and SASEGT. The chain's CDR3 is CASSEWRGPNQPQHF. The CDR3 region has the DNA TGTGCCAGCAGTGAATGGAGGGGACCCAATCAGCCCCAGCATTTT.

The chain links TRBV5-1 to TRBJ2-2; D ambiguous. The CDR3 is 14 residues long. Germline values: CDR1 SGHRS, CDR2 YFSETQ. Trimming shortened V by 0 bases and J by 6 bases, and 9 bases separated the two germline ends. The CDR3: CASSLGFQPGELFF. CDR3 bases: TGCGCCAGCAGCTTGGGTTTCCAGCCCGGGGAGCTGTTTTTT. The complete variable domain, with remaining parts taken from reference TRBV5-1 and TRBJ2-2, reads KAGVTQTPRYLIKTRGQQVTLSCSPISGHRSVSWYQQTPGQGLQFLFEYFSETQRNKGNFPGRFSGRQFSNSRSEMNVSTLELGDSALYLCASSLGFQPGELFFGEGSRLTVL.

This clonotype was counted only a few times. J is TRBJ2-1 and V is TRBV24-1; TRBD1 aligns across 8 bases. Germline V lookup: CDR1 KGHDR, CDR2 SFDVKD. This CDR3 is 17 amino acids long. After removal of 4 bases from V and 2 bases from J, the junction contained 9 bases not matched to a gene. CDR3 bases: TGTGCCACCAGTGACCAGCAGGGGGCCTTCACCTACAATGAGCAGTTCTTC. It translates to CATSDQQGAFTYNEQFF.

The CDR3 sequence: CATPNRDRGLYEQYV. The CDR3 DNA sequence: TGTGCCACCCCAAACCGGGACAGGGGGCTGTACGAGCAGTACGTC. The chain employs TRBV2 and TRBJ2-7, with TRBD1 matching 12 bases. Germline V gene data show CDR1 as SNHLY and CDR2 as FYNNEI. The V gene end was trimmed by 10 bases and the J gene end by 4 bases; junction bases not matched to a gene: 11. CDR3 length equals 15 residues.

This clonotype came up a few times. This chain's CDR3 is CASSLGGSLFDEQFF. DNA for the CDR3: TGTGCCAGCAGCTTGGGAGGGAGTTTGTTCGATGAGCAGTTCTTC. The chain carries TRBV5-5 and TRBJ2-1; D perhaps matches TRBD2 (5 bases). This CDR3 contains 15 residues. Per the germline V gene, CDR1 is SGHKS and CDR2 is YYEKEE (reference sequence). The V end lost 0 bases, the J end lost 8 bases, and 15 bases lay between the germline ends. The whole variable domain, remainder taken from reference TRBV5-5 and TRBJ2-1, is DAGVTQSPTHLIKTRGQQVTLRCSPISGHKSVSWYQQVLGQGPQFIFQYYEKEERGRGNFPDRFSARQFPNYSSELNVNALLLGDSALYLCASSLGGSLFDEQFFGPGTRLTVL.

This clonotype was seen a handful of times. The V and J genes are TRBV12-3 or TRBV12-4 and TRBJ1-5; D possibly corresponds to TRBD1 (6 bases). CDR3 size: 13 residues. Trimming took 6 bases from V and 6 from J, leaving 12 bases between them. The CDR3 sequence: CASSGQLSQPQHF. CDR3 DNA sequence: TGTGCCAGCAGCGGACAGCTTAGTCAGCCCCAGCATTTT.

The chain employs TRBV29-1 and TRBJ2-3; 10 bases line up with TRBD2. This CDR3 has 16 residues. The ends lost 4 bases at V and 2 bases at J; junction bases unmatched: 9. Germline V lookup: CDR1 SQVTM, CDR2 ANQGSEA. CDR3 loop: CSVVPPSGGFTDTQYF. The CDR3 coding sequence is TGCAGCGTTGTCCCGCCTAGCGGGGGTTTCACAGATACGCAGTATTTT.

This clonotype was found many times. The chain recombines TRBV20-1 with TRBJ2-1; D might be TRBD2 (6 bases). Germline values: CDR1 DFQATT, CDR2 SNEGSKA (reference sequence). Between the trimmed V and J ends, which lost 6 bases and 9 bases, there was a span of 15 bases. The CDR3 spans 12 residues. CDR3 DNA sequence: TGCAGTGCCAACGGAGGAGGGGCTGAGCAGTTCTTC. It is translated as CSANGGGAEQFF.

This chain connects TRBV11-3 to TRBJ2-1, with D possibly called TRBD1 or TRBD2 (5 bases each). Germline loops: CDR1 SGHNT, CDR2 YENEEA. There are 14 residues in the CDR3. The V end lost 2 bases, the J end lost 5 bases, and 10 bases lay between the germline ends. CDR3 protein: CASSLRDGNNEQFF. The DNA for the CDR3 is TGTGCCAGCAGCTTACGGGACGGTAACAATGAGCAGTTCTTC.

This clonotype was seen more than once but under ten times. The rearrangement links TRBV6-1 to TRBJ1-5; TRBD1 matches at 7 bases. V shed 6 bases and J 0 bases; nucleotides not matched to a gene: 5. This CDR3 spans 15 amino acids. CDR1 and CDR2 from the germline V gene are MNHNS and SASEGT. CDR3 DNA sequence: TGTGCCAGCAGCCCGGGACAGTTTAGCAATCAGCCCCAGCATTTT. Its translation: CASSPGQFSNQPQHF.

This clonotype was counted ten times or more. V is TRBV20-1 and J is TRBJ1-1; 7 bases are shared with TRBD1. Germline V gene lookup returns CDR1 DFQATT and CDR2 SNEGSKA (reference sequence). CDR3 size: 16 residues. With V trimmed by 2 bases and J by 5 bases, 14 bases remained unmatched. The DNA for the CDR3 is TGCAGTGCTAGACCCTCGTCCAGGGGGGCTCAAACTGAAGCTTTCTTT. The encoded protein is CSARPSSRGAQTEAFF.